One and the same sample provided the 16 T cell receptor beta chains below, sequenced in a study of shared clonotypes between healthy human individuals. The table came from immunoSEQ multiplex PCR; TCRdb's copy has only in-frame clones and leaves some out. The table lists about 1 million clones, roughly 70% of them singletons, with approximately 1.5% in the top ten. Input material: memory CD4+ T cells sorted from blood. Subset meaning: CD45RA-negative fraction. The source is a man aged 18 to 29 in good health.

This clone showed up just a few times. CDR3 DNA sequence: TGTGCCAGCAGCCAAGACTGGACAGACTATGGCTACACCTTC. Amino acids: CASSQDWTDYGYTF. The J gene is TRBJ1-2, the V gene TRBV4-2; D perhaps matches TRBD1 (6 bases). V shed 0 bases and J shed 3 bases, with 8 bases lying between them. CDR1 is LGHNA, CDR2 YNFKEQ, per germline. The CDR3 spans 14 residues.

This clone was observed a handful of times. The rearrangement joins TRBV7-2 to TRBJ1-3; D is undetermined. V was clipped by 1 base and J by 2 bases, with 12 bases between them. Per the germline V gene, CDR1 is SGHTA and CDR2 is FQGNSA. This CDR3 has 16 amino acids. The CDR3: CASSLDLGRTGNTIYF. The DNA for the CDR3 is TGTGCCAGCAGCTTAGATCTCGGCAGGACTGGAAACACCATATATTTT. Supplemented by reference TRBV7-2 and TRBJ1-3, the full variable domain reads GAGVSQSPSNKVTEKGKDVELRCDPISGHTALYWYRQSLGQGLEFLIYFQGNSAPDKSGLPSDRFSAERTGGSVSTLTIQRTQQEDSAVYLCASSLDLGRTGNTIYFGEGSWLTVV.

A remark on this clone: In the same sample, other DNA sequences code for this CDR3. In DNA form, the CDR3 reads TGTGCCAGCAGCGTAGGGACTGTCTCCTACGAGCAGTACTTC. It codes for CASSVGTVSYEQYF. This chain joins TRBV9 and TRBJ2-7; perhaps TRBD2 as D (5 bases). The germline V and J ends were trimmed by 0 bases and 0 bases, with 7 bases remaining between them. Germline V gene sequence: CDR1 SGDLS, CDR2 YYNGEE. The CDR3 is 14 residues long. The full variable domain, with the rest looked up from reference TRBV9 and TRBJ2-7, is DSGVTQTPKHLITATGQRVTLRCSPRSGDLSVYWYQQSLDQGLQFLIQYYNGEERAKGNILERFSAQQFPDLHSELNLSSLELGDSALYFCASSVGTVSYEQYFGPGTRLTVT.

The chain joins TRBV4-1 to TRBJ1-3; D possibly corresponds to TRBD1 (5 bases). The CDR3 is 14 residues long. Germline CDR1 MGHRA, CDR2 YSYEKL. V dropped 4 bases and J dropped 3 bases, with 10 bases sitting between them. The DNA of the CDR3 is TGCGCCAGCAGCCCAGACAGTTATGGAAACACCATATATTTT. Protein sequence: CASSPDSYGNTIYF.

The J gene is TRBJ1-2, the V gene TRBV11-2; 8 bases line up with TRBD1. Germline assignment: CDR1 SGHAT and CDR2 FQNNGV. This CDR3 has 15 residues. With V trimmed by 1 base and J by 4 bases, 5 bases remained unmatched. This CDR3 reads CASSLAGGAGYGYTF. In nucleotides, the CDR3 is TGTGCCAGCAGCTTAGCAGGGGGCGCCGGCTATGGCTACACCTTC.

This clone showed up just a few times. The J gene is TRBJ2-7, the V gene TRBV5-6; 13 nucleotides match TRBD2. The V gene end was trimmed by 4 bases and the J gene end by 5 bases; junction bases not matched to a gene: 9. The CDR3 covers 16 residues. In germline, CDR1 is SGHDT, CDR2 YYEEEE. The CDR3 bases are TGTGCCAGCAGCAGCGGTTACGGACTAGCGGGAGACGAGCAGTACTTC. It specifies CASSSGYGLAGDEQYF.

The chain employs TRBV6-6 and TRBJ1-6, with unresolved D. Germline V gene sequence: CDR1 MNHNY, CDR2 SVGAGI (reference sequence). The CDR3 is 15 amino acids. V lost 5 bases and J 4 bases, leaving 12 bases between the germline ends. The CDR3 nucleotides are TGTGCCAGCAGTCAATCCGACGGTTATAATTCACCCCTCCACTTT. Encoded protein: CASSQSDGYNSPLHF.

The chain uses TRBV5-3 and TRBJ2-2; D gene uncertain. TRBV5-3 is an ORF, with its function uncertain. V dropped 5 bases and J dropped 1 base, with 15 bases sitting between them. This CDR3 is 16 amino acids long. Written as DNA, the CDR3 is TGTGCCAGAAGTTCGGTCCCGTCAGGGAACACCGGGGAGCTGTTTTTT. It codes for CARSSVPSGNTGELFF.

The rearrangement uses TRBV5-1 and TRBJ1-2; 9 positions match TRBD1. The CDR3 is 15 residues long. Germline values: CDR1 SGHRS, CDR2 YFSETQ. Losses at the gene ends were 0 bases for V and 6 bases for J; bases not matched to a gene: 6. The CDR3 spells CASSLGFRTGDGYTF. In DNA form, the CDR3 reads TGCGCCAGCAGCTTGGGGTTCCGGACAGGGGATGGCTACACCTTC.

V gene TRBV28 combines with J gene TRBJ1-2, with 9 positions matching TRBD1. Germline lookup yields CDR1 MDHEN and CDR2 SYDVKM. This CDR3 contains 18 residues. V lost 5 bases, J lost 2 bases, and 15 bases stayed unmatched. The CDR3 is CASSTIRDRVESNYGYTF. DNA of the CDR3: TGTGCCAGCAGTACCATCCGGGACAGGGTAGAATCGAACTATGGCTACACCTTC.

CDR3 sequence reads: CAISESPGNYYEQYF. The CDR3, as DNA: TGTGCCATCAGTGAGTCGCCAGGGAACTACTACGAGCAGTACTTC. This chain uses TRBV10-3 with TRBJ2-5; weak D call: TRBD1 (5 bases). The end of the DNA fits TRBJ2-7 better, so the J call may be wrong. CDR3 length: 15 residues. The V gene's germline CDR1 is ENHRY and CDR2 SYGVKD.

This chain joins TRBV21-1 and TRBJ1-6; the table's D call, TRBD1, was not checked against the DNA. TRBV21-1 is deemed a pseudogene. The CDR3 totals 19 residues. CDR3 residues: CAGPWGQGDSSSYNSPLHF. The CDR3 coding sequence is TGTGCCGGACCTTGGGGGCAGGGGGACTCTAGCTCCTATAATTCACCCCTCCACTTT.

The chain combines TRBV15 with TRBJ2-1; TRBD1 aligns across 12 bases. The CDR3 contains 13 residues. Germline loops: CDR1 LNHNV, CDR2 YYDKDF (reference sequence). Trimming at V came to 5 bases and at J to 11 bases, leaving 4 bases not matched to a gene. CDR3 bases: TGTGCCACCAGCGGGGACAGGGGGCGGAAGCAGTTCTTC. Amino acid sequence: CATSGDRGRKQFF. The full variable domain, with the rest looked up from reference TRBV15 and TRBJ2-1, is DAMVIQNPRYQVTQFGKPVTLSCSQTLNHNVMYWYQQKSSQAPKLLFHYYDKDFNNEADTPDNFQSRRPNTSFCFLDIRSPGLGDTAMYLCATSGDRGRKQFFGPGTRLTVL.

J is TRBJ2-5 and V is TRBV27, with TRBD1 identical over 7 bases. The assigned J gene may be wrong: the sequence end matches TRBJ2-7 better. From germline, CDR1 is MNHEY and CDR2 SMNVEV (reference sequence). The CDR3 totals 13 residues. CDR3 nucleotides: TGTGCCAGCAGTCCGGACAGGCGTGGCGAGCAGTACTTC. Amino acid sequence: CASSPDRRGEQYF.

CDR3 loop: CAISFGVGTENYGYTF. The CDR3 nucleotides read TGTGCCATCAGCTTCGGGGTGGGGACAGAGAACTATGGCTACACCTTC. This sequence joins TRBV10-3 and TRBJ1-2; 7 bases are a match to TRBD1. CDR3 length: 16 residues. CDR1 is ENHRY and CDR2 is SYGVKD in the germline V gene. J lost 2 bases, V lost 6 bases, and 12 bases had no gene match.

The V and J genes are TRBV4-1 and TRBJ1-6; no reliable D call. CDR3 length: 15 amino acids. V lost 0 bases and J 9 bases, leaving 12 bases between the germline ends. The germline gives CDR1 MGHRA, CDR2 YSYEKL. CDR3 sequence: CASSQERTIISPLHF. The CDR3, as DNA: TGCGCCAGCAGCCAAGAACGGACTATAATTTCACCCCTCCACTTT.